This record concerns one TCR beta chain sequence. The antigen is unknown. Germline-derived CDR1 and CDR2 are SGHTA and FQGNSA. CDR3 size: 15 residues. V was pared by 5 bases and J by 4 bases, with 6 bases of the junction left unmatched. Sequencing was performed with immunoSEQ multiplex PCR; in TCRdb, only in-frame clones are kept and a portion is missing. The data show about 6,900 clones, about 80% seen once. The data are from a study of chemoradiotherapy in HPV16-positive cancers. Study-wide results and limits: Candidate HPV-specific clones and E7-related TCR motifs grew in tumor during treatment.

The specimen was taken from a patient who underwent chemoradiotherapy. The sequence came from a human donor with HPV-associated anogenital cancer. The V gene is TRBV7-2, the J gene TRBJ2-1; 9 bases map to TRBD1. The CDR3 loop reads CASSVTGGPYNEQFF. CDR3 DNA: TGTGCCAGCAGCGTAACAGGGGGCCCTTACAATGAGCAGTTCTTC.